These T cell receptor beta chains were read from a single sample in a study of blood T cell repertoires in COVID-19. The table came from immunoSEQ multiplex PCR; TCRdb's copy has only in-frame clones and leaves some out. The profile covers 100,000 to 150,000 clones, with about 88% appearing a single time and 1.2% taken by the ten largest. Sequences were obtained from peripheral blood. The receptors originated from a woman of 80 years or more with acute or convalescent COVID-19. Each CDR3 is given with its conserved first and last residue. D genes are given only for firm matches. Clone sizes are given selectively: once, few, many, or a class where the clone is expanded.

clone size: .
D gene: .
J gene: TRBJ2-2
V gene: TRBV18
CDR3 DNA: TGTGCCAGCTCACCAATAGGACAGACGAACACCGGGGAGCTGTTTTTT
CDR3 protein: CASSPIGQTNTGELFF

clone size: once
D gene: .
J gene: TRBJ1-5
V gene: TRBV6-5
CDR3 DNA: TGTGCCAGCAGTTTAGGTTCAGGGAATCAGCCCCAGCATTTT
CDR3 protein: CASSLGSGNQPQHF

clone size: .
D gene: .
J gene: TRBJ1-2
V gene: TRBV6-2/TRBV6-3
CDR3 DNA: TGTGCCAGCAGTTCACCGGACAGTGGGCGCTTGGGCTACACCTTC
CDR3 protein: CASSSPDSGRLGYTF

clone size: .
D gene: .
J gene: TRBJ2-6
V gene: TRBV10-3
CDR3 DNA: TGTGCCATCAGTGAGTCGGCGGGCTCTGGGGCCAACGTCCTGACTTTC
CDR3 protein: CAISESAGSGANVLTF

clone size: .
D gene: .
J gene: TRBJ2-3
V gene: TRBV10-1
CDR3 DNA: TGCGCCAGCAGTCAGCGGGTCACAGATACGCAGTATTTT
CDR3 protein: CASSQRVTDTQYF

clone size: .
D gene: .
J gene: TRBJ1-1
V gene: TRBV3-1/TRBV3-2
CDR3 DNA: TGTGCCAGCAGCCTTCGTACAACCGGGACACCCTATGATTTCTTCTTT
CDR3 protein: CASSLRTTGTPYDFFF

clone size: .
D gene: .
J gene: TRBJ2-5
V gene: TRBV7-2
CDR3 DNA: TGTGCCAGCAGCTTACTGGAGACCCAGTACTTC
CDR3 protein: CASSLLETQYF

clone size: .
D gene: .
J gene: TRBJ2-6
V gene: TRBV7-9
CDR3 DNA: TGTGCCAGCAGCTTAGCAGGGGGTGGGGCCAACGTCCTGACTTTC
CDR3 protein: CASSLAGGGANVLTF

clone size: .
D gene: .
J gene: TRBJ2-1
V gene: TRBV4-1
CDR3 DNA: TGCGCCAGCAACCGGGACACAGCCTACAATGAGCAGTTCTTC
CDR3 protein: CASNRDTAYNEQFF

clone size: .
D gene: TRBD1
J gene: TRBJ2-3
V gene: TRBV7-9
CDR3 DNA: TGTGCCAGCAGCAAAGGGACAGCCACGAGCACAGATACGCAGTATTTT
CDR3 protein: CASSKGTATSTDTQYF

clone size: .
D gene: TRBD1
J gene: TRBJ1-5
V gene: TRBV29-1
CDR3 DNA: TGCAGCGCGACAGGGGACTTCAATCAGCCCCAGCATTTT
CDR3 protein: CSATGDFNQPQHF

clone size: .
D gene: .
J gene: TRBJ1-4
V gene: TRBV18
CDR3 DNA: TGTGCCAGCTCACGGCTGACTGCAACTAATGAAAAACTGTTTTTT
CDR3 protein: CASSRLTATNEKLFF

clone size: .
D gene: .
J gene: TRBJ1-2
V gene: TRBV19
CDR3 DNA: TGTGCCAGTAGTTCGGAGTTTAACTATGGCTACACCTTC
CDR3 protein: CASSSEFNYGYTF

clone size: .
D gene: .
J gene: TRBJ1-4
V gene: TRBV5-5
CDR3 DNA: TGTGCCAGCAGCTTGGCCTTGACGGGTAATGAAAAACTGTTTTTT
CDR3 protein: CASSLALTGNEKLFF

clone size: .
D gene: TRBD1
J gene: TRBJ2-1
V gene: TRBV3-1/TRBV3-2
CDR3 DNA: TGTGCCAGCAGCCAAGGGACAGGGTCCCCCAATGAGCAGTTCTTC
CDR3 protein: CASSQGTGSPNEQFF

clone size: .
D gene: TRBD2
J gene: TRBJ2-5
V gene: TRBV3-1/TRBV3-2
CDR3 DNA: TGTGCCAGCAGCCAGTTAGCGGGAGGGCTGCGCCAAGAGACCCAGTACTTC
CDR3 protein: CASSQLAGGLRQETQYF

clone size: .
D gene: TRBD1
J gene: TRBJ1-4
V gene: TRBV5-1
CDR3 DNA: TGCGCCAGCAGCTTGGCCGGGACAGTACGTGAAAAACTGTTTTTT
CDR3 protein: CASSLAGTVREKLFF

clone size: .
D gene: .
J gene: TRBJ2-7
V gene: TRBV18
CDR3 DNA: TGTGCCAGCGCGCGGGACAGTTCCTACGAGCAGTACTTC
CDR3 protein: CASARDSSYEQYF

clone size: .
D gene: TRBD2
J gene: TRBJ2-3
V gene: TRBV9
CDR3 DNA: TGTGCCAGCAGCGTAGCAGGACTAGCGGGGAGTACGGATACGCAGTATTTT
CDR3 protein: CASSVAGLAGSTDTQYF

clone size: .
D gene: .
J gene: TRBJ2-7
V gene: TRBV5-1
CDR3 DNA: TGCGCCAGCAGCTTAGTCCGGGGACCAGGGGGGTCCTCCTACGAGCAGTACTTC
CDR3 protein: CASSLVRGPGGSSYEQYF

clone size: .
D gene: .
J gene: TRBJ1-5
V gene: TRBV7-2
CDR3 DNA: TGTGCCAGCAGCTTAGGGGGGGGTATGAGCAATCAGCCCCAGCATTTT
CDR3 protein: CASSLGGGMSNQPQHF

clone size: once
D gene: .
J gene: TRBJ1-4
V gene: TRBV28
CDR3 DNA: TGTGCCAGCAGTCCGGGGGGAAGGCTTAATGAAAAACTGTTTTTT
CDR3 protein: CASSPGGRLNEKLFF

clone size: .
D gene: .
J gene: TRBJ1-6
V gene: TRBV3-1/TRBV3-2
CDR3 DNA: TGTGCCAGCAGCCATACTGGGCAGGGAAGGAGTTCACCCCTCCACTTT
CDR3 protein: CASSHTGQGRSSPLHF

clone size: .
D gene: TRBD1
J gene: TRBJ1-4
V gene: TRBV2
CDR3 DNA: TGTGCCAGCCTCCCAGGGGGAAGTGAAAAACTGTTTTTT
CDR3 protein: CASLPGGSEKLFF

clone size: .
D gene: TRBD2
J gene: TRBJ2-1
V gene: TRBV7-9
CDR3 DNA: TGTGCCAGCAGCTTAGCGTCAGCGGGAGGGGCCAATGAGCAGTTCTTC
CDR3 protein: CASSLASAGGANEQFF

clone size: .
D gene: .
J gene: TRBJ1-2
V gene: TRBV6-5
CDR3 DNA: TGTGCCAGCAGTTCACCGGGTTTCTATGGCTACACCTTC
CDR3 protein: CASSSPGFYGYTF

clone size: .
D gene: TRBD1
J gene: TRBJ2-7
V gene: TRBV4-1
CDR3 DNA: TGCGCCAGCAGCCCTGTAGGACAGGGTCGCTACGAGCAGTACTTC
CDR3 protein: CASSPVGQGRYEQYF

clone size: .
D gene: TRBD1
J gene: TRBJ2-5
V gene: TRBV5-5
CDR3 DNA: TGTGCCAGCAGCTGGACAGGGGGAGTGGAGACCCAGTACTTC
CDR3 protein: CASSWTGGVETQYF

clone size: .
D gene: TRBD1
J gene: TRBJ1-6
V gene: TRBV3-1/TRBV3-2
CDR3 DNA: TGTGCCAGCAGCCAAGGGACAGGGACTCCTTGGGGGTCTTCACCCCTCCACTTT
CDR3 protein: CASSQGTGTPWGSSPLHF

clone size: .
D gene: TRBD2
J gene: TRBJ2-7
V gene: TRBV28
CDR3 DNA: TGTGCCAGCAGTTTATCTGGACTAGCGGGAGTTTTC
CDR3 protein: CASSLSGLAGVF

clone size: .
D gene: TRBD1
J gene: TRBJ2-7
V gene: TRBV3-1/TRBV3-2
CDR3 DNA: TGTGCCAGCAGCTCGGACAGGGTAACGGGAGAGCAGTACTTC
CDR3 protein: CASSSDRVTGEQYF

clone size: .
D gene: TRBD2
J gene: TRBJ2-1
V gene: TRBV6-2/TRBV6-3
CDR3 DNA: TGTGCCAGCAGCAGGGACTACCCGCTTTCTGCGTTCTTC
CDR3 protein: CASSRDYPLSAFF

clone size: .
D gene: TRBD1
J gene: TRBJ2-1
V gene: TRBV19
CDR3 DNA: TGTGCCAGTAGTCCAGGGGGCGTCTCCTACAATGAGCAGTTCTTC
CDR3 protein: CASSPGGVSYNEQFF

clone size: once
D gene: .
J gene: TRBJ1-2
V gene: TRBV9
CDR3 DNA: TGTGCCAGCAGCAATTTCCAGGGGCATGGCTACACCTTC
CDR3 protein: CASSNFQGHGYTF

clone size: .
D gene: TRBD1
J gene: TRBJ1-1
V gene: TRBV5-1
CDR3 DNA: TGCGCCAGCAGCTTACAGGGGGAAGACACTGAAGCTTTCTTT
CDR3 protein: CASSLQGEDTEAFF

clone size: .
D gene: TRBD2
J gene: TRBJ2-1
V gene: TRBV4-1
CDR3 DNA: TGCGCCAGCAGCCAAGCCACTAGCGGGGGGAGTTACAATGAGCAGTTCTTC
CDR3 protein: CASSQATSGGSYNEQFF

clone size: .
D gene: .
J gene: TRBJ2-2
V gene: TRBV29-1
CDR3 DNA: TGCAGCGTTGAAGATCAGGGAACCGGGGAGCTGTTTTTT
CDR3 protein: CSVEDQGTGELFF

clone size: once
D gene: .
J gene: TRBJ1-2
V gene: TRBV5-6
CDR3 DNA: TGTGCCAGCAGCCGGACCCGGCCTCAGGGGAGAAGTTACACCTTC
CDR3 protein: CASSRTRPQGRSYTF

clone size: .
D gene: TRBD2
J gene: TRBJ2-3
V gene: TRBV29-1
CDR3 DNA: TGCAGCGCCTTTGGGGGTACGGGAGGGTCGACAGATACGCAGTATTTT
CDR3 protein: CSAFGGTGGSTDTQYF

clone size: .
D gene: TRBD1
J gene: TRBJ1-5
V gene: TRBV2
CDR3 DNA: TGTGCCAGCAGTGTAGACAGGGGCGGGCTCCAGCATTTT
CDR3 protein: CASSVDRGGLQHF

clone size: .
D gene: .
J gene: TRBJ1-2
V gene: TRBV5-4
CDR3 DNA: TGTGCCAGCAGCTTGGAACCAGGGAACTATGGCTACACCTTC
CDR3 protein: CASSLEPGNYGYTF

clone size: .
D gene: .
J gene: TRBJ1-2
V gene: TRBV4-1
CDR3 DNA: TGCGCCAGCAGACAACGCGCCGGGACCCGCGGGGGAATCTATGGCTACACCTTC
CDR3 protein: CASRQRAGTRGGIYGYTF

clone size: .
D gene: .
J gene: TRBJ1-1
V gene: TRBV7-9
CDR3 DNA: TGTGCCAGCAGCCCGACAGTGAACACTGAAGCTTTCTTT
CDR3 protein: CASSPTVNTEAFF

clone size: .
D gene: .
J gene: TRBJ2-7
V gene: TRBV7-2
CDR3 DNA: TGTGCCAGCAGCTTTCAGGGGGGCGCGGGCCACGAGCAGTACTTC
CDR3 protein: CASSFQGGAGHEQYF

clone size: .
D gene: .
J gene: TRBJ2-5
V gene: TRBV25-1
CDR3 DNA: TGTGCCAGCAGGGGGGCGCCGGAGACCCAGTACTTC
CDR3 protein: CASRGAPETQYF

clone size: .
D gene: .
J gene: TRBJ1-2
V gene: TRBV6-5
CDR3 DNA: TGTGCCAGCAGTTACGTAATGGGTTTCGCGGGTGGCTACACCTTC
CDR3 protein: CASSYVMGFAGGYTF

clone size: .
D gene: .
J gene: TRBJ2-2
V gene: TRBV18
CDR3 DNA: TGTGCCAGCTCACCACAAGGAGCCGGGGAGCTGTTTTTT
CDR3 protein: CASSPQGAGELFF

clone size: .
D gene: TRBD1
J gene: TRBJ2-7
V gene: TRBV7-2
CDR3 DNA: TGTGCCAGCAGCCCACCGGGACAGGGAGCCGAGCAGTACTTC
CDR3 protein: CASSPPGQGAEQYF

clone size: .
D gene: .
J gene: TRBJ2-1
V gene: TRBV13
CDR3 DNA: TGTGCCAGCAGCTTAAGGGGTAGCAATGAGCAGTTCTTC
CDR3 protein: CASSLRGSNEQFF